This T cell receptor beta chain came from a study of siplizumab effects on memory and regulatory T cells. Broader study findings: Naive T cells were seemingly more diverse than memory cells, and major contributions to the alloresponse seemed to be made by them.

TCR templates numbering 80,000 to 100,000 were assayed per sample. The assay was immunoSEQ multiplex PCR, and TCRdb's table has in-frame clones only and misses some. The sample lists more than 95,000 clones, about 93% occurring once. The ends were cut back, 1 base at V and 2 bases at J, with 5 bases in the middle. The germline gives CDR1 SNHLY, CDR2 FYNNEI. This CDR3 contains 14 residues. Details on this clone: Its target is unknown.

The sequencing sample was made of Tregs sorted from blood. This chain uses TRBV2 with TRBJ2-2; D is undetermined. This clonotype was obtained from a human donor in good health. The CDR3 coding sequence is TGTGCCAGCAGTGAAGTTAGTAACACCGGGGAGCTGTTTTTT. This gives the protein CASSEVSNTGELFF.